This T cell receptor beta chain is drawn from a study of blood T cell repertoires in COVID-19. The overall study: Italy, Spain and the United States were the sources of the convalescent and acute COVID-19 samples. From T cells, B-cell-depleted T cells, or PBMCs came the material, which was cDNA or gDNA.

In the original processing: Scientists estimated how many nucleated cells there were by amplifying reference gene primers. TCRdb's copy holds only in-frame clones and misses some; the assay was immunoSEQ multiplex PCR. The V and J calls and the clone size are those of that table, but D and trimming were determined from the DNA. The sample records 90,000 to 130,000 clones, around 83% being singletons. The V end lost 0 bases, the J end lost 6 bases, and 9 bases lay between the germline ends. The V gene's germline CDR1 is SGDLS and CDR2 YYNGEE. There are 14 residues in the CDR3. The receptor was isolated from a man between 65 and 79 years old with acute or convalescent COVID-19. Material for sequencing was peripheral blood. V gene TRBV9 combines with J gene TRBJ2-2; D not resolved. The CDR3 region is CASSVGGVSGELFF. CDR3 DNA sequence: TGTGCCAGCAGCGTAGGCGGAGTATCCGGGGAGCTGTTTTTT.